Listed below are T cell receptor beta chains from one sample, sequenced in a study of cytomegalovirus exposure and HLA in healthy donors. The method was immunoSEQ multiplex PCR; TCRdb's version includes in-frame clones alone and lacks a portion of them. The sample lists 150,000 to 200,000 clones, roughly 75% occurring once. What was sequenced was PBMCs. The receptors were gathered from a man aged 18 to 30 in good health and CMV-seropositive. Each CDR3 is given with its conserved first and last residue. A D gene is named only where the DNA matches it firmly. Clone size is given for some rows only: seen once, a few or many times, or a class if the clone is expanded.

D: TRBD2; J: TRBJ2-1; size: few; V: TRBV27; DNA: TGTGCCAGCAGCCGGAGGGCGGGAGTAGGCAATGAGCAGTTCTTC; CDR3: CASSRRAGVGNEQFF
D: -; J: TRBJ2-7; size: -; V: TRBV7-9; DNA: TGTGCCAGCAGCTCAGAGGTGGCTTCATGGGTAGGGCAGTACTTC; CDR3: CASSSEVASWVGQYF
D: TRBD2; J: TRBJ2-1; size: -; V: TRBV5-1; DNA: TGCGCCAGCAGCTTGGAGCCTAGCGGGAGTCACTCCTACAATGAGCAGTTCTTC; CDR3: CASSLEPSGSHSYNEQFF
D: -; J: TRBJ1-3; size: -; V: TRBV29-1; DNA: TGCAGCGCCCGTTCAGGGGACGGAAACACCATATATTTT; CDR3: CSARSGDGNTIYF
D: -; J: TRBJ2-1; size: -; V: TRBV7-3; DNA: TGTGCCAGCAGCTTCCGCCCCACCGCGCGGGTCGGGCGTGTTGAGCAGTTCTTC; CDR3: CASSFRPTARVGRVEQFF
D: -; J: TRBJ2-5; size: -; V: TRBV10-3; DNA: TGTGCCATCAGTGAGCCACAAGAGACCCAGTACTTC; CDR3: CAISEPQETQYF
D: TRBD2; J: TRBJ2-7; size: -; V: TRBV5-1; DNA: TGCGCCAGCAGCTTGAGAGGTCGGCCTAGCGGGAGCTTAGGCCCCTACGAGCAGTACTTC; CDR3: CASSLRGRPSGSLGPYEQYF
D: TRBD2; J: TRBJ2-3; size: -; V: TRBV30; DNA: TGTGCCTGGGAACGAGCGGGACCAGATACGCAGTATTTT; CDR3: CAWERAGPDTQYF
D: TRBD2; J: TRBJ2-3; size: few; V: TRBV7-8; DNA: TGTGCCAGCAGCTCCTCCCGGACTAGCGGGAGTACAGATACGCAGTATTTT; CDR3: CASSSSRTSGSTDTQYF
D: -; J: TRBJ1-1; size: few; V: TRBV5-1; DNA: TGCGCCAGCAGCCTAAAGGGGGAGTGGGCGAACACTGAAGCTTTCTTT; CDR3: CASSLKGEWANTEAFF
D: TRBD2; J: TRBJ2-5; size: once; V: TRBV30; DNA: TGTGCCTGGAATACGGGACTACCCCACGAGATCCAAGAGACCCAGTACTTC; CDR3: CAWNTGLPHEIQETQYF
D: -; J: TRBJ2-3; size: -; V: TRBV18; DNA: TGTGCCAGCTCACCGGGCTATTCCACAGATACGCAGTATTTT; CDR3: CASSPGYSTDTQYF
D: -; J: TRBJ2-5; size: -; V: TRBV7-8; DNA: TGTGCCAGCAGCCCAAACACGTGGCGGGGCGGAATCCAAGAGACCCAGTACTTC; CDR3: CASSPNTWRGGIQETQYF
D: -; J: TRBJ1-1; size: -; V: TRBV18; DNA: TGTGCCAGCTCACCCAAGATTTTAGGGGGTGATGGGAAAACTGAAGCTTTCTTT; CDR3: CASSPKILGGDGKTEAFF
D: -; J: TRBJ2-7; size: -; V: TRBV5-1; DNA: TGCGCCAGCAGCTTGGACAGGAGTAGCTCCTACGAGCAGTACTTC; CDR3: CASSLDRSSSYEQYF
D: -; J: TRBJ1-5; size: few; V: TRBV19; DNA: TGTGCCATCCGAGGAGGGGCGCCCAATCAGCCCCAGCATTTT; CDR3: CAIRGGAPNQPQHF
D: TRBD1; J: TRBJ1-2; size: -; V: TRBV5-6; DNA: TGTGCCAGCAGCTTCTTCGGGACAGCGGAAGTATATGGCTACACCTTC; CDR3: CASSFFGTAEVYGYTF
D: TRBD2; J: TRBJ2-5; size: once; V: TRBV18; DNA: TGTGCCAGCTCACCAGGGGAGGGCCGACAAGAGACCCAGTACTTC; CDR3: CASSPGEGRQETQYF
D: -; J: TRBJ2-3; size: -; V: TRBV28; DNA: TGTGCCAGCGGGCGAGATACGCAGTATTTT; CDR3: CASGRDTQYF
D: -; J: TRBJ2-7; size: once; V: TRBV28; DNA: TGTGCCAGCATTGACCCAGGGTACTCCTACGAGCAGTACTTC; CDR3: CASIDPGYSYEQYF
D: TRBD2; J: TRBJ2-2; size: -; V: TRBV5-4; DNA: TGTGCCAGCAGCTTGGCCCTTTTCCTAGCGGGAGGCTCAAACACCGGGGAGCTGTTTTTT; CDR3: CASSLALFLAGGSNTGELFF
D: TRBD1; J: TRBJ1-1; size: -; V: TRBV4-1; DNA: TGCGCCAGCAGCCAACACACGGGACAGGGTGTAGCTTTCTTT; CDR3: CASSQHTGQGVAFF
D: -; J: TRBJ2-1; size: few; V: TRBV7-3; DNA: TGTGCCAGCAGCGACCGGCCTAGCAACAATGAGCAGTTCTTC; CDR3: CASSDRPSNNEQFF
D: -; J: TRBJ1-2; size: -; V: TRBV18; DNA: TGTGCCAGCTCACCAGGACAGCTCTATGGCTACACCTTC; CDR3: CASSPGQLYGYTF
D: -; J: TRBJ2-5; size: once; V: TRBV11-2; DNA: TGTGCCAGCAGCTTAGCAGGGTTGTTGGAGACCCAGTACTTC; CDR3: CASSLAGLLETQYF
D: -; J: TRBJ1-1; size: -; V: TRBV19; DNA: TGTGCCAGTAGTTACCAGGGCGGCACTGAAGCTTTCTTT; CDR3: CASSYQGGTEAFF
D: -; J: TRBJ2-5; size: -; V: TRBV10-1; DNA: TGCGCCAGCAGTGAGGGAGGTGGCAGGGCGGGACGGGAGACCCAGTACTTC; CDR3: CASSEGGGRAGRETQYF
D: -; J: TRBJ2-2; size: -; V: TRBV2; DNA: TGTGCCAGCAGTGACGAGGATCTCACCGGGGAGCTGTTTTTT; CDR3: CASSDEDLTGELFF
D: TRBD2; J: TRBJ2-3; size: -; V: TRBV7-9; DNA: TGTGCCAGCCTGACTAGCGGACGCACAGATACGCAGTATTTT; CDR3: CASLTSGRTDTQYF
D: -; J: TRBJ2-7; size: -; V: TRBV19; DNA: TGTGCCAGTACCTCCACAGTATCTACCTACGAGCAGTACTTC; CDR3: CASTSTVSTYEQYF
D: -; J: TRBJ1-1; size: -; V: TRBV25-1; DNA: TGTGCCAGCAGTGCGGACTGGGGGCGCATGAACACTGAAGCTTTCTTT; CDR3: CASSADWGRMNTEAFF
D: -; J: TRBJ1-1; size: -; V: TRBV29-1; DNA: TGCAGCGTTGACCCAGGGAGGACTGAAGCTTTCTTT; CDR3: CSVDPGRTEAFF
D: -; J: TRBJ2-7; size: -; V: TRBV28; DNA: TGTGCCAGCAGTTTTCCGAGGGACTCCTACGAGCAGTACTTC; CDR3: CASSFPRDSYEQYF
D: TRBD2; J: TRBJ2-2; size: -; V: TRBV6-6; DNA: TGTGCCAGCAGGGGACCCGGGGGGACCGGGGAGCTGTTTTTT; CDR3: CASRGPGGTGELFF
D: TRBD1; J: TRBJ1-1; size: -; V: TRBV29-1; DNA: TGCAGCTTTGCCGGGACAGCCATGAACACTGAAGCTTTCTTT; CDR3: CSFAGTAMNTEAFF
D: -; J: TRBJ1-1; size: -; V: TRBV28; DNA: TGTGCCAGCGGTCTTCCCGGGGGGGAGGTGAACACTGAAGCTTTCTTT; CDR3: CASGLPGGEVNTEAFF
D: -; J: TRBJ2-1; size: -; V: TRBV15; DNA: TGTGCCACCAGCACCAGACTCGTCAATGAGCAGTTCTTC; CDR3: CATSTRLVNEQFF
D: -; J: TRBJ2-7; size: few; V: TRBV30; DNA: TGTGCCGCCGCCGGCTCCTACGAGCAGTACTTC; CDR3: CAAAGSYEQYF
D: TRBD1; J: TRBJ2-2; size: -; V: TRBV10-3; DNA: TGTGCCATGAGGCCGGGACAGCTGAACACCGGGGAGCTGTTTTTT; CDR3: CAMRPGQLNTGELFF
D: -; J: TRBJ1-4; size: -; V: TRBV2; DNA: TGTGCCAGCTTAATTGGCAGACTGAATGAAAAACTGTTTTTT; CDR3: CASLIGRLNEKLFF